This entry lists 6 T cell receptor beta chains sequenced from one sample in a study of shared clonotypes between healthy human individuals. Measured with immunoSEQ multiplex PCR; TCRdb has only the in-frame clones, and not every one. In the table there are about 1 million clones, more than 60% of which are singletons. Sequenced: memory CD4+ T cells sorted from blood. As to subset: CD45RA-negative fraction. The receptors derive from a man between 18 and 29 years old in good health.

The chain carries TRBV16 and TRBJ2-2; TRBD1 agrees at 9 bases. V shed 0 bases and J 4 bases; nucleotides not matched to a gene: 0. The CDR3 consists of 15 residues. In germline, CDR1 is KGHSY, CDR2 FQNENV. The CDR3 DNA sequence: TGTGCCAGCAGCCAATCGACAGGGGGCACCGGGGAGCTGTTTTTT. Protein: CASSQSTGGTGELFF. The variable domain in full, with the rest retrieved from reference TRBV16 and TRBJ2-2, is GEEVAQTPKHLVRGEGQKAKLYCAPIKGHSYVFWYQQVLKNEFKFLISFQNENVFDETGMPKERFSAKCLPNSPCSLEIQATKLEDSAVYFCASSQSTGGTGELFFGEGSRLTVL.

The chain joins TRBV19 to TRBJ2-2, with 8 bases fitting TRBD1. J was trimmed by 7 bases and V by 10 bases; bases with no gene match: 20. CDR1 and CDR2 (germline): LNHDA, SQIVND (reference sequence). This CDR3 has 17 residues. CDR3 residues: CATMPRGTGGWGGELFF. The CDR3, as DNA: TGTGCCACCATGCCGAGGGGAACAGGGGGATGGGGCGGGGAGCTGTTTTTT.

The rearrangement joins TRBV7-8 to TRBJ2-5; 11 nucleotides agree with TRBD2. CDR3 length: 16 amino acids. Germline CDR1 and CDR2: SGHVS and FQNEAQ. V lost 6 bases to trimming and J lost 4 bases; unmatched junction nucleotides: 10. The CDR3 spells CASSRSLAGGRETQYF. As DNA, the CDR3 is TGTGCCAGCAGTCGATCTCTAGCGGGGGGTAGAGAGACCCAGTACTTC.

J is TRBJ2-1 and V is TRBV6-4; possibly TRBD2 for D (7 bases). Germline CDR1 is MRHNA and CDR2 is SNTAGT. CDR3 length equals 16 residues. Trimming cost V 2 bases and J 3 bases, with 14 bases left between them. The CDR3 loop reads CASSDEGGGYYNEQFF. CDR3 nucleotides: TGTGCCAGCAGTGACGAGGGCGGGGGCTACTACAATGAGCAGTTCTTC.

CDR3 amino acids: CASSSYTSPLYNSPLHF. In nucleotides, the CDR3 is TGTGCCAGCAGCTCCTACACAAGCCCCCTCTATAATTCACCCCTCCACTTT. J is TRBJ1-6 and V is TRBV7-8; unclear D gene. V was shortened by 4 bases and J by 3 bases, with 16 bases between the two germline ends. Germline V gene data show CDR1 as SGHVS and CDR2 as FQNEAQ. The CDR3 spans 17 residues.

The chain joins TRBV5-6 to TRBJ2-5; 9 nucleotides agree with TRBD1. The CDR3 consists of 14 residues. Germline V CDR1 and CDR2: SGHDT, YYEEEE. After removal of 4 bases from V and 6 bases from J, the junction contained 7 bases not matched to a gene. The CDR3 bases are TGTGCCAGCAGCCTATACGGACAGGGGCAGACCCAGTACTTC. It translates to CASSLYGQGQTQYF.